The clone carrying this TCR beta chain occurred many times. Ligated cDNA underwent four rounds of PCR with nested alpha and beta constant region primers and SP2. TCRdb re-derived calls from the UMI-ligation and nested PCR reads in MiXCR, one entry per CDR3 protein. This sample has some 30,000 distinct CDR3 sequences, with under 8.5% found just once. These data belong to a study of naive and memory T cell subsets. In germline, CDR1 is DFQATT, CDR2 SNEGSKA (reference sequence). This CDR3 is built from 14 residues. Trimming pared 2 bases from V and 3 bases from J, leaving 14 bases between. Treatment meaning: skin biopsy from PPD injection site in Mantoux-positive individual. The library had UMIs added by 3' ligation of an oligonucleotide to TCR cDNA.

This chain uses TRBV20-1 with TRBJ2-7; possibly TRBD2 for D (5 bases). The sequencing here drew on skin, taken from a tuberculin skin test site. The clonotype was recovered from an adult in good health. The CDR3: CSARFPGTLYEQYF. The DNA for the CDR3 is TGCAGTGCTAGATTCCCGGGAACCCTCTACGAGCAGTACTTC.